A selection of T cell receptor beta chains follows, all from one sample in a study of vaccination effects on CD4 cells after COVID-19. Clones were sequenced by immunoSEQ multiplex PCR, and TCRdb holds only the in-frame ones, with some missing. The table includes tens of thousands of clones, roughly 80% detected once. Their recognized antigens are unknown. The sequencing here drew on CD4+ T cells from PBMCs cultured without peptide, taken after COVID-19 vaccination. The receptors stem from a human donor who received a COVID-19 vaccine. Each CDR3 is given with its conserved first and last residue. A D gene is named only where the DNA matches it firmly. A clone size is listed for some rows: how often the clone was seen (once, few, many), or a class if it is expanded.

clone_size,v_call,d_call,j_call,cdr3_nt,cdr3_aa
.,TRBV18,TRBD2,TRBJ2-3,TGTGCCAGCTCGCGACTAGCGGAAAGCACAGATACGCAGTATTTT,CASSRLAESTDTQYF
.,TRBV7-2,TRBD1,TRBJ1-5,TGTGCCAGCAGCTTAGACCTTGGGGCAGGGGGTCGAGGTCAGCCCCAGCATTTT,CASSLDLGAGGRGQPQHF
.,TRBV5-6,.,TRBJ1-6,TGTGCCAGCAATTCGGGAGCCCTTAATTCACCCCTCCACTTT,CASNSGALNSPLHF
.,TRBV24-1,.,TRBJ2-2,TGTGCCACCAGTGACCCTACAGTGAACACCGGGGAGCTGTTTTTT,CATSDPTVNTGELFF
once,TRBV6-1,.,TRBJ1-1,TGTGCCAGCAGTGAAACTTCTGGGGAGGGGGAAGCTTTCTTT,CASSETSGEGEAFF
.,TRBV5-1,TRBD1,TRBJ1-6,TGCGCCAGCAGCTTGGGACAGGGGGCACGTAATTCACCCCTCCACTTT,CASSLGQGARNSPLHF
.,TRBV6-5,TRBD1,TRBJ2-2,TGTGCCAGCATGCGGGACAGGGGGGCCACCGGGGAGCTGTTTTTT,CASMRDRGATGELFF
few,TRBV9,TRBD1,TRBJ1-1,TGTGCCAGCAGCACCCGGGACAGACAGAACACTGAAGCTTTCTTT,CASSTRDRQNTEAFF
.,TRBV2,.,TRBJ1-1,TGTGCCAGCAGTGGATTGGAAAACACTGAAGCTTTCTTT,CASSGLENTEAFF
.,TRBV11-2,.,TRBJ1-1,TGTGCCAGCACCCCTTTATTTCTGGGGGCTGAAGCTTTCTTT,CASTPLFLGAEAFF
.,TRBV20-1,.,TRBJ2-3,TGCAGTGCCTGGATACGGGATACGCAGTATTTT,CSAWIRDTQYF
.,TRBV7-2,.,TRBJ1-6,TGTGCCAGCAGCTTTGAACCCTCTAATTCACCCCTCCACTTT,CASSFEPSNSPLHF
once,TRBV2,.,TRBJ1-3,TGTGCCAGCAGGCCCGACAGGCACTCTGGAAACACCATATATTTT,CASRPDRHSGNTIYF
.,TRBV5-1,TRBD1,TRBJ2-2,TGCGCCAGCGGACCCCTGGGACAGGTCACCGGGGAGCTGTTTTTT,CASGPLGQVTGELFF
.,TRBV19,.,TRBJ1-2,TGTGCCAGTAGTATTACGTTTACAATCGGGTACTATGGCTACACCTTC,CASSITFTIGYYGYTF
.,TRBV4-3,.,TRBJ2-2,TGCGCCAGCAGCCAAGTCCCGAACACCGGGGAGCTGTTTTTT,CASSQVPNTGELFF
.,TRBV4-3,.,TRBJ2-1,TGCGCCAGCAGCCAAGAGTTAGGCACCTTCTACAATGAGCAGTTCTTC,CASSQELGTFYNEQFF
.,TRBV30,.,TRBJ1-1,TGTGCCTGGAACCGGGCCTTTTACACTGAAGCTTTCTTT,CAWNRAFYTEAFF
.,TRBV5-1,.,TRBJ2-5,TGCGCCAGCAGCTTGAATCTGGGAAGGGAGACCCAGTACTTC,CASSLNLGRETQYF
.,TRBV28,.,TRBJ1-5,TGTGCCATCCGAGGGGGGGGGAGTCAGCCCCAGCATTTT,CAIRGGGSQPQHF
.,TRBV7-6,.,TRBJ1-1,TGTGCCAGCAGCTTAGATAGGAACACTGAAGCTTTCTTT,CASSLDRNTEAFF
.,TRBV6-6,.,TRBJ2-5,TGTGCCAGCAGCCAAACCGACGGAGAAGAGACCCAGTACTTC,CASSQTDGEETQYF
.,TRBV19,.,TRBJ1-1,TGTGCCAGTAGTACCCCTTCTGAGGCATTCTTT,CASSTPSEAFF
few,TRBV11-2,.,TRBJ1-1,TGTGCCAGCAGCTTAGATCTAGGGAGGTACAAAGCTTTCTTT,CASSLDLGRYKAFF
.,TRBV3-1/TRBV3-2,.,TRBJ1-2,TGTGCCAGCAGCCAAGCCATTGTCGGGACGGTGTCTAACTATGGCTACACCTTC,CASSQAIVGTVSNYGYTF
once,TRBV18,TRBD1,TRBJ2-5,TGTGCCAGCTCCCCGGGACAGATCCAAGAGACCCAGTACTTC,CASSPGQIQETQYF
once,TRBV29-1,.,TRBJ2-1,TGCAGCGTTGCTACGGCAGGGCTAGGCAATGAGCAGTTCTTC,CSVATAGLGNEQFF
.,TRBV5-1,.,TRBJ1-5,TGCGCCAGCAGTTGGGGAGACAATCAGCCCCAGCATTTT,CASSWGDNQPQHF
.,TRBV18,.,TRBJ2-5,TGTGCCAGCTCACCTACCGGGACAAAAGAGACCCAGTACTTC,CASSPTGTKETQYF
.,TRBV4-3,TRBD2,TRBJ2-5,TGCGCCAGCAGCCAGGACGGACTAGCGGGGACCCAGTACTTC,CASSQDGLAGTQYF
once,TRBV12-3/TRBV12-4,.,TRBJ1-6,TGTGCCAGCAGTTTTGAACCCCTCCACTTT,CASSFEPLHF
.,TRBV10-3,.,TRBJ1-4,TGTGCCATATCATTAGGGGGGAATGAAAAACTGTTTTTT,CAISLGGNEKLFF
.,TRBV6-5,.,TRBJ2-6,TGTGCCAGCGTGAGTCACACTGGGGCCAACGTCCTGACTTTC,CASVSHTGANVLTF
.,TRBV7-3,.,TRBJ1-3,TGTGCCAGCAGCTTCGTCGGGGGCTCTGGAAACACCATATATTTT,CASSFVGGSGNTIYF
.,TRBV28,.,TRBJ1-5,TGTGCCAGCAGTTTAATAGCAGGGGACCAGCCCCAGCATTTT,CASSLIAGDQPQHF
.,TRBV28,.,TRBJ1-3,TGTGCCAGCAGAGACTCGGAGAGCTCTGGAAACACCATATATTTT,CASRDSESSGNTIYF
.,TRBV21-1,.,TRBJ2-2,TGTGCCAGCAGCACCGACTCGGGACACCTTAAGAACACCGGGGAGCTGTTTTTT,CASSTDSGHLKNTGELFF
.,TRBV11-2,TRBD1,TRBJ1-1,TGTGCCAGCAGCTTAACAACAGGGGTGGGTACTGAAGCTTTCTTT,CASSLTTGVGTEAFF
.,TRBV5-1,.,TRBJ2-5,TGCGCCAGCAGATCGGCAGGGCAGAGGGGGGAGACCCAGTACTTC,CASRSAGQRGETQYF
once,TRBV5-1,TRBD2,TRBJ2-1,TGCGCCAGCAGCTCCAAACTAGCGGGGGGCCGTAGTGAGCAGTTCTTC,CASSSKLAGGRSEQFF
once,TRBV5-8,.,TRBJ2-5,TGTGCCAGTCCGCAGTGGGGGGGCGTCACGGAGACCCAGTACTTC,CASPQWGGVTETQYF
.,TRBV2,.,TRBJ1-4,TGTGCCAGCAGTCCCACAGGGAATAATGAAAAACTGTTTTTT,CASSPTGNNEKLFF
few,TRBV6-5,TRBD1,TRBJ1-3,TGTGCCAGCAGTTTGGGACAGGGAGGAAACACCATATATTTT,CASSLGQGGNTIYF